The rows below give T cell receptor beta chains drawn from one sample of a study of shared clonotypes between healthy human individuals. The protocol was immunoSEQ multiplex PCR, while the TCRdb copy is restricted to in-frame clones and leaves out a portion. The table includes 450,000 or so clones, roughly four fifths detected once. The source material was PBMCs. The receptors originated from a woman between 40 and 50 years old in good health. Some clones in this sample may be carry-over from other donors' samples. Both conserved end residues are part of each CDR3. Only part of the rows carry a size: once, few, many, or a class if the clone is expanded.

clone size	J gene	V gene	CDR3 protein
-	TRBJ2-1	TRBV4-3	CASSRTGTGENEQFF
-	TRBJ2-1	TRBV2	CASRRYNEQFF
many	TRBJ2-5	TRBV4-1	CASSQDGLAGVRETQYF
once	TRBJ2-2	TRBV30	CAWSVRHWRERFTGELFF
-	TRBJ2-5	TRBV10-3	CAISDRNGGRASGETQYF
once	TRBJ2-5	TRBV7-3	CASSLVAGLGETQYF
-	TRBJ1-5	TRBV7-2	CASSSAFPGSNQPQHF
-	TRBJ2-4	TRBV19	CASTHGTKFHF
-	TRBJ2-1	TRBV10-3	CAIRSGQYNEQFF
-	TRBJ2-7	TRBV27	CASGEGPEQYF
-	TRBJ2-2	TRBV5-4	CASSFGWTGELFF
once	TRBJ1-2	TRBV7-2	CASSLGTGKDGYTF
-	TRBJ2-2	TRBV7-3	CASSLLAFANTGELFF
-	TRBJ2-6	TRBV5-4	CASSWGGWSGANVLTF
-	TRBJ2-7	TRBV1	CTSSQDLVASASSYEQYF
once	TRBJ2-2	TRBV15	CATSRDRAANTGELFF